Listed here are 12 T cell receptor beta chains from one sample, sequenced in a study of T-cell memory formation after mild COVID-19. One entry per CDR3 protein results from TCRdb running MiXCR on the 5' RACE reads. The repertoire holds under 650,000 distinct CDR3 sequences, about 20% seen once, with around 13% in the top ten. Sequenced sample: PBMCs or a T cell subset sorted from them (not recorded which). The origin of the receptors is an adult woman who had mild COVID-19 (a few samples of this study predate the infection). Cell type and time point are not known.

This clonotype was seen many times. The rearrangement joins TRBV7-9 to TRBJ2-1; 7 bases are a match to TRBD1. The CDR3 is made up of 15 amino acids. Trimming at V came to 4 bases and at J to 4 bases, leaving 7 bases not matched to a gene. CDR1 and CDR2 (germline): SEHNR, FQNEAQ (reference sequence). This chain's CDR3 is CASSSGTASYNEQFF. The DNA of the CDR3 is TGTGCCAGCAGCTCGGGGACAGCATCGTACAATGAGCAGTTCTTC.

The chain carries TRBV3-1 and TRBJ2-2; 12 bases agree with TRBD2. CDR1 and CDR2 (germline): LGHDT, YNNKEL (reference sequence). V trimming: 4 bases; J trimming: 2 bases; junction bases outside the gene matches: 2. The CDR3 contains 16 residues. The CDR3, as DNA: TGTGCCAGCAGCCGAGGACTAGCGGGAAACACCGGGGAGCTGTTTTTT. Protein product: CASSRGLAGNTGELFF.

The chain recombines TRBV6-5 with TRBJ2-6, with no clear D. Germline CDR1 and CDR2: MNHEY and SVGAGI. Between the trimmed V and J ends, which lost 0 bases and 0 bases, there was a span of 9 bases. The CDR3 spans 17 residues. The CDR3 protein is CASSYSSGSSGANVLTF. CDR3 DNA sequence: TGTGCCAGCAGTTACTCATCTGGTAGCTCTGGGGCCAACGTCCTGACTTTC.

The gene calls are TRBV5-1 and TRBJ2-1; no clear D. Per the germline V gene, CDR1 is SGHRS and CDR2 is YFSETQ. The V end lost 0 bases, the J end lost 5 bases, and 15 bases lay between the germline ends. The CDR3 spans 16 residues. CDR3 nucleotide sequence: TGCGCCAGCAGCTTGGCCGACCGCTTCACCCACAATGAGCAGTTCTTC. Its translation: CASSLADRFTHNEQFF.

The gene calls are TRBV18 and TRBJ1-4; 8 bases match TRBD1. Germline V gene lookup returns CDR1 KGHSH and CDR2 LQKENI. V gave up 4 bases and J gave up 8 bases; unmatched junction bases: 6. CDR3 length: 14 residues. CDR3 residues: CASSRTGSGEKLFF. CDR3 sequence (DNA): TGTGCCAGCTCACGGACAGGGTCAGGCGAAAAACTGTTTTTT.

V gene TRBV5-1 combines with J gene TRBJ2-3; the match to TRBD2 covers 10 bases. The germline CDR1 and CDR2 sequences are SGHRS and YFSETQ. V shed 0 bases and J 4 bases; nucleotides not matched to a gene: 8. The CDR3 contains 17 residues. The CDR3 DNA is TGCGCCAGCAGCTTGGTTCCTAGCGGGAGTAGGTCAGATACGCAGTATTTT. This encodes CASSLVPSGSRSDTQYF.

This clonotype was detected only a few times. The CDR3 nucleotides are TGTGCCAGCAGCTTAAATCCCCAGGGGGTATTAACAGATACGCAGTATTTT. Protein: CASSLNPQGVLTDTQYF. The rearrangement uses TRBV11-2 and TRBJ2-3; TRBD1 matches 7 bases. This CDR3 comprises 17 residues. Germline values: CDR1 SGHAT, CDR2 FQNNGV. The ends lost 2 bases at V and 3 bases at J; junction bases unmatched: 11.

This clonotype was seen more than once but under ten times. The chain links TRBV20-1 to TRBJ2-4, with 9 bases matching TRBD1. Germline loops: CDR1 DFQATT, CDR2 SNEGSKA (reference sequence). The CDR3 is 19 residues long. The V gene end was trimmed by 2 bases and the J gene end by 0 bases; junction bases not matched to a gene: 14. CDR3 DNA sequence: TGCAGTGCTAGAAACGACCGGGACAGGGTTTTATCAGCCAAAAACATTCAGTACTTC. It yields the protein CSARNDRDRVLSAKNIQYF.

The sample holds a few counts of this clonotype. V usage is TRBV4-2 and J usage is TRBJ2-5, with 9 bases lining up with TRBD1. Germline CDR1 is LGHNA and CDR2 is YNFKEQ. The CDR3 loop spans 15 amino acids. With V trimmed by 4 bases and J by 2 bases, 5 bases remained unmatched. CDR3: CASSRQGDEQETQYF. DNA for the CDR3: TGTGCCAGCAGCCGACAGGGGGATGAACAAGAGACCCAGTACTTC.

This clonotype occurred a few times. The chain employs TRBV24-1 and TRBJ1-2; no clear D. Germline values: CDR1 KGHDR, CDR2 SFDVKD. Trimming cost V 4 bases and J 6 bases, with 14 bases left between them. The CDR3 loop spans 14 amino acids. The CDR3 reads CATSDGYSANGYTF. The CDR3 DNA reads TGTGCCACCAGTGACGGTTATTCGGCGAATGGCTACACCTTC.

Many counts were recorded for this clonotype. The rearrangement uses TRBV12-3 or TRBV12-4 and TRBJ1-2; TRBD1 is a possible D gene (6 bases). The CDR3 has 15 residues. Trimming took 6 bases from V and 6 from J, leaving 20 bases between them. CDR3 amino acids: CASRTSGAAPDGYTF. In DNA form, the CDR3 reads TGTGCCAGCAGAACTTCAGGGGCCGCGCCGGATGGCTACACCTTC.

This chain's CDR3 is CASDTKGLAGGADTQYF. DNA of the CDR3: TGTGCCAGCGATACGAAGGGACTAGCGGGAGGGGCAGATACGCAGTATTTT. The chain has TRBV28 and TRBJ2-3; the match to TRBD2 covers 16 bases. V was clipped by 8 bases and J by 4 bases; unmatched bases: 9. The CDR3 extends over 17 amino acids. Germline V gene data show CDR1 as MDHEN and CDR2 as SYDVKM. The full variable domain, rest sourced from reference TRBV28 and TRBJ2-3, is DVKVTQSSRYLVKRTGEKVFLECVQDMDHENMFWYRQDPGLGLRLIYFSYDVKMKEKGDIPEGYSVSREKKERFSLILESASTNQTSMYLCASDTKGLAGGADTQYFGPGTRLTVL.